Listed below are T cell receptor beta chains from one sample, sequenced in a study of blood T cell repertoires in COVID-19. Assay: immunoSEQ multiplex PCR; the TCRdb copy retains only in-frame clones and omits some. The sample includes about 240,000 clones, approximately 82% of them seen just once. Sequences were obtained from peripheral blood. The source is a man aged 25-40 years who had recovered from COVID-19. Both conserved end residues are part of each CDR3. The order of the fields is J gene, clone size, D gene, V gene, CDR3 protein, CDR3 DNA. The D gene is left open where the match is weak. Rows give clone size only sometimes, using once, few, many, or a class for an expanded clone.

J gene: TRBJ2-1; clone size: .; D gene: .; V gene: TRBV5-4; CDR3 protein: CASSFETHGPYNEQFF; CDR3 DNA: TGTGCCAGCAGCTTTGAGACCCATGGGCCCTACAATGAGCAGTTCTTC
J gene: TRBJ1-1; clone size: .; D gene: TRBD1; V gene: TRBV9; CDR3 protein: CASSFRTGDMNTEAFF; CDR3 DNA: TGTGCCAGCAGCTTTAGGACAGGGGACATGAACACTGAAGCTTTCTTT
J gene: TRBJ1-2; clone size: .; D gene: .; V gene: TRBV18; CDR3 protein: CASSPSPQDPYGYTF; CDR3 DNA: TGTGCCAGCTCACCTTCCCCACAGGACCCCTATGGCTACACCTTC
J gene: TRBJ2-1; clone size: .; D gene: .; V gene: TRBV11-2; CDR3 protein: CASSLEFLSYNEQFF; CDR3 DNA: TGTGCCAGCAGCTTAGAGTTCTTGTCCTACAATGAGCAGTTCTTC
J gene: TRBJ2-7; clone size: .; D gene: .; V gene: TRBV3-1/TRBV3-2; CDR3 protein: CASSQGYRNEQYF; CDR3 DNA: TGTGCCAGCAGCCAAGGGTACAGGAACGAGCAGTACTTC
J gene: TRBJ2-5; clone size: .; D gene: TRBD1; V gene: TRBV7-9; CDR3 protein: CASSQFYRQGRETQYF; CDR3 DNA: TGTGCCAGCAGCCAATTCTACCGACAGGGTCGAGAGACCCAGTACTTC
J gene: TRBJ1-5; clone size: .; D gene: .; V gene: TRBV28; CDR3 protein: CASRLLQSNQPQHF; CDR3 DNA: TGTGCCAGCAGGCTCCTACAGAGCAATCAGCCCCAGCATTTT
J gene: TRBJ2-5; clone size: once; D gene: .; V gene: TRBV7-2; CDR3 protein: CASSPGLTERETQYF; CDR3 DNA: TGTGCCAGCAGCCCCGGACTAACCGAGAGGGAGACCCAGTACTTC
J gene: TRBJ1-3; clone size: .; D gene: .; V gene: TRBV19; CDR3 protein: CASSIRQAGNTIYF; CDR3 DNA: TGTGCCAGTAGTATAAGACAGGCTGGAAACACCATATATTTT
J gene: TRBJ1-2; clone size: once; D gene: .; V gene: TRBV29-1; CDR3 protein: CSVVSDGYTF; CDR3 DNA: TGCAGCGTTGTTTCAGATGGCTACACCTTC
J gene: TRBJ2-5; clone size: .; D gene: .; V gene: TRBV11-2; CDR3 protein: CASSPGTPQETQYF; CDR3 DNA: TGTGCCAGCAGCCCCGGGACTCCCCAAGAGACCCAGTACTTC
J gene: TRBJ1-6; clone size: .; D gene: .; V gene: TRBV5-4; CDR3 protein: CASSVNLHGNSPLHF; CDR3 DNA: TGTGCCAGCAGCGTAAATCTCCACGGGAATTCACCCCTCCACTTT
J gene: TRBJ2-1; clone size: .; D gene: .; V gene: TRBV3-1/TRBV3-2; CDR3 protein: CASSHLGRVMNNEQFF; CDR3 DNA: TGTGCCAGCAGCCACCTCGGGCGGGTGATGAACAATGAGCAGTTCTTC
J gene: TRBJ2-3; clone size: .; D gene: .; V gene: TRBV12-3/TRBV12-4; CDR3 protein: CASSLGLADTQYF; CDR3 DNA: TGTGCCAGCAGTTTAGGACTAGCAGATACGCAGTATTTT
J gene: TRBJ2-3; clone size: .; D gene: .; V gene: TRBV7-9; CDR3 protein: CASSPGFSDTQYF; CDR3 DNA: TGTGCCAGCAGCCCGGGGTTCTCGGATACGCAGTATTTT
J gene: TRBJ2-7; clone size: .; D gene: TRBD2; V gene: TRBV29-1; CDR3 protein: CSVALAGLSYEQYF; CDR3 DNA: TGCAGCGTCGCACTAGCGGGGCTATCCTACGAGCAGTACTTC
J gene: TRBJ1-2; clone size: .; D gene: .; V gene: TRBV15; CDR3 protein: CATSRDRVNYGYTF; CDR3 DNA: TGTGCCACCAGCAGAGATCGAGTTAACTATGGCTACACCTTC
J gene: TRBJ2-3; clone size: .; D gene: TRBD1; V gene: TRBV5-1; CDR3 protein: CASSSGTGVTQYF; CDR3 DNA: TGCGCCAGCAGCTCGGGGACAGGGGTTACGCAGTATTTT
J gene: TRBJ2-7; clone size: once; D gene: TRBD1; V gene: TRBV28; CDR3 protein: CASSSPNRGEQYF; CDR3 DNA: TGTGCCAGCAGTTCCCCAAACAGGGGCGAGCAGTACTTC
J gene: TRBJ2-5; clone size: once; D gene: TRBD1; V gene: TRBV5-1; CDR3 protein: CASSLVEGATIFGETQYF; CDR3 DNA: TGCGCCAGCAGCTTGGTAGAGGGGGCGACTATTTTCGGGGAGACCCAGTACTTC
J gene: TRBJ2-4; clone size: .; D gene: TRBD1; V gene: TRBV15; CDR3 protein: CATSRDRGRRNIQYF; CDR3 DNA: TGTGCCACCAGCAGGGACAGGGGGCGTCGAAACATTCAGTACTTC
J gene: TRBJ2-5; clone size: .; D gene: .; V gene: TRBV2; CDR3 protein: CASSGDGRGAAQYF; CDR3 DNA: TGTGCCAGCAGTGGGGACGGGCGCGGGGCGGCCCAGTACTTC
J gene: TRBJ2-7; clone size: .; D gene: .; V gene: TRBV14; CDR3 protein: CASSQESSNSYEQYF; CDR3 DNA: TGTGCCAGCAGCCAAGAATCTAGCAACTCCTACGAGCAGTACTTC
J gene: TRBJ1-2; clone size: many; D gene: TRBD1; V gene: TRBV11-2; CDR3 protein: CASSRGQGLWGYTF; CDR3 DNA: TGTGCCAGCAGCCGGGGACAGGGGCTTTGGGGCTACACCTTC
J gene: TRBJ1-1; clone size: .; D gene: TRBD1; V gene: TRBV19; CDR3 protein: CASSPGTGPNTEAFF; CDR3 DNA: TGTGCCAGTAGTCCCGGGACAGGACCTAACACTGAAGCTTTCTTT
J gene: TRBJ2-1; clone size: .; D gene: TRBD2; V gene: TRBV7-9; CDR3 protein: CASSLWSGGGYNEQFF; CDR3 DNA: TGTGCCAGCAGCTTATGGAGCGGGGGAGGATACAATGAGCAGTTCTTC
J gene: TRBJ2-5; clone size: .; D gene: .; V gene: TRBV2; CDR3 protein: CASSDDGGTQETQYF; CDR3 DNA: TGTGCCAGCAGTGACGACGGAGGTACCCAAGAGACCCAGTACTTC
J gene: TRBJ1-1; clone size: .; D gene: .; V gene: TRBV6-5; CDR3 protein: CASNRRENTEAFF; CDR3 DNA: TGTGCCAGCAATCGACGGGAGAACACTGAAGCTTTCTTT
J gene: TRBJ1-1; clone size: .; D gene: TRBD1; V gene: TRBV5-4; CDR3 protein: CASSSTGAEAFF; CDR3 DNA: TGTGCCAGCAGCTCGACAGGGGCTGAAGCTTTCTTT
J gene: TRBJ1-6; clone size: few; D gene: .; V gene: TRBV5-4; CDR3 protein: CASSAESGRDSPLHF; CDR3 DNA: TGTGCCAGCAGCGCGGAGAGCGGTCGTGATTCACCCCTCCACTTT
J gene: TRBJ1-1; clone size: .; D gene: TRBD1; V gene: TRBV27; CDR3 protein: CASSSRTGDITEAFF; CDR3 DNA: TGTGCCAGCAGTTCTCGGACAGGGGATATAACTGAAGCTTTCTTT
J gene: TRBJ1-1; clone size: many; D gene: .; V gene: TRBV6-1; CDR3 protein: CASSDVWPWSTEAFF; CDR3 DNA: TGTGCCAGCAGTGACGTTTGGCCCTGGAGCACTGAAGCTTTCTTT